The rows below give T cell receptor beta chains drawn from one sample of a study of blood T cell repertoires in COVID-19. TCRdb's copy holds only in-frame clones and misses some; the assay was immunoSEQ multiplex PCR. This repertoire shows about 170,000 clones, approximately 79% found once; its top ten account for about 3%. Sequenced sample: peripheral blood. These TCRs come from a woman aged 80 or over with acute or convalescent COVID-19. The CDR3 runs from the conserved cysteine through the conserved F or W. A D gene is named only where the DNA matches it firmly. A clone size is listed for some rows: how often the clone was seen (once, few, many), or a class if it is expanded.

>.|TRBV19|TRBJ2-1|.|13
TGTGCCAGTAGTATAGGGGCATACAATGAGCAGTTCTTC
CASSIGAYNEQFF
>TRBD1|TRBV11-3|TRBJ1-1|few|13
TGTGCCAGCAGCCCTGACAGGGGAACTGAAGCTTTCTTT
CASSPDRGTEAFF
>TRBD1|TRBV5-1|TRBJ2-3|.|14
TGCGCCAGCAGCTTTGGCAGGGGGAAAGATACGCAGTATTTT
CASSFGRGKDTQYF
>.|TRBV4-2|TRBJ2-7|few|12
TGTGCCAGCAGCCAAGCAACAGGCGAGCAGTACTTC
CASSQATGEQYF
>TRBD1|TRBV27|TRBJ1-1|.|15
TGTGCCAGCAGTTGGGGTGGGACAGCGAACACTGAAGCTTTCTTT
CASSWGGTANTEAFF
>.|TRBV28|TRBJ1-4|.|15
TGTGCCACTAAAGCCGGGGGTGCAACTAATGAAAAACTGTTTTTT
CATKAGGATNEKLFF
>TRBD2|TRBV7-2|TRBJ2-1|.|13
TGTGCCAGCAGCTTAGGGACTAGACATGAGCAGTTCTTC
CASSLGTRHEQFF
>.|TRBV9|TRBJ2-1|.|14
TGTGCCAGCAGCGTGGGACTCCTGAACAATGAGCAGTTCTTC
CASSVGLLNNEQFF
>TRBD2|TRBV9|TRBJ2-3|.|20
TGTGCCAGCAGCGTAGGAACAGGGGCAGGACTAGCGGGAGGGCCGGATACGCAGTATTTT
CASSVGTGAGLAGGPDTQYF
>.|TRBV2|TRBJ2-7|.|15
TGTGCCAGCAGTGAATACCAACCACTCTTCTACGAGCAGTACTTC
CASSEYQPLFYEQYF
>TRBD1|TRBV28|TRBJ2-1|.|17
TGTGCCAGCAGTCCTCTCCCCCGGGACAGGACTAACAATGAGCAGTTCTTC
CASSPLPRDRTNNEQFF
>TRBD2|TRBV11-2|TRBJ2-5|.|16
TGTGCCAGCAGCTCCACTAGCGATGGGACTGTGGAGACCCAGTACTTC
CASSSTSDGTVETQYF
>TRBD2|TRBV6-5|TRBJ2-7|.|16
TGTGCCAGCAGTTTTCCACAGAGTGGCGGGAGGGACGAGCAGTACTTC
CASSFPQSGGRDEQYF
>TRBD1|TRBV10-2|TRBJ2-1|.|15
TGCGCCAGCAGTGAGTTTCAGGGGGCAAACAATGAGCAGTTCTTC
CASSEFQGANNEQFF
>.|TRBV5-1|TRBJ1-2|once|13
TGCGCCAGCAGCTTGGAACCCGCGGATGGCTACACCTTC
CASSLEPADGYTF
>TRBD2|TRBV4-2|TRBJ2-1|.|17
TGTGCCAGCAGCCAACCTGGGGTAGCGGGAGCCTACAATGAGCAGTTCTTC
CASSQPGVAGAYNEQFF
>.|TRBV28|TRBJ2-5|.|16
TGTGCCAGCAGCCGAGGGCTTGGGGAGATCGAAGAGACCCAGTACTTC
CASSRGLGEIEETQYF
>TRBD1|TRBV6-4|TRBJ2-2|.|14
TGTGCCAGCAGGGGACAGGGGGACACCGGGGAGCTGTTTTTT
CASRGQGDTGELFF
>TRBD2|TRBV10-3|TRBJ2-1|once|17
TGTGCCATCAGTGAGTCTCCCCTAGCGGCTTCCTACAATGAGCAGTTCTTC
CAISESPLAASYNEQFF
>TRBD1|TRBV10-3|TRBJ2-1|.|13
TGTGCCATCAGTGTAGAGGGGGCCGATGAGCAGTTCTTC
CAISVEGADEQFF
>TRBD2|TRBV6-5|TRBJ2-1|once|15
TGTGCCAGCAGTTACGGCGGCGGGAGCTACAATGAGCAGTTCTTC
CASSYGGGSYNEQFF
>TRBD1|TRBV28|TRBJ1-2|.|15
TGTGCCAGCAGTTTATCCCCGACAGGGAACTATGGCTACACCTTC
CASSLSPTGNYGYTF
>.|TRBV7-2|TRBJ2-7|.|14
TGTGCCAGCAGCATGGGGGGGGCTTTTTACGAGCAGTACTTC
CASSMGGAFYEQYF
>TRBD1|TRBV19|TRBJ2-7|.|18
TGTGCCAGTAGTATAGCGTTTGTCGGGACAGGGGAGGCCTACGAGCAGTACTTC
CASSIAFVGTGEAYEQYF
>TRBD1|TRBV28|TRBJ2-5|.|15
TGTGCCAGCAGTTTAAGGACAGGGGGTCAAGAGACCCAGTACTTC
CASSLRTGGQETQYF
>TRBD2|TRBV9|TRBJ2-5|.|14
TGTGCCAGCAGCGCCGATAGCGGGAGCGAGACCCAGTACTTC
CASSADSGSETQYF
>.|TRBV27|TRBJ2-7|.|14
TGTGCCAGCAGTTTCTTGATAACTAGCTACGAGCAGTACTTC
CASSFLITSYEQYF
>.|TRBV11-2|TRBJ2-1|.|15
TGTGCCAGCAGCCGCAGCGGTAGCGATTACAATGAGCAGTTCTTC
CASSRSGSDYNEQFF
>TRBD1|TRBV5-1|TRBJ1-6|.|13
TGCGCCAGCAGCGACAGGGGCAATTCACCCCTCCACTTT
CASSDRGNSPLHF
>.|TRBV5-1|TRBJ2-3|once|14
TGCGCCAGCAGCTTGGGACTAGTTGTGGATACGCAGTATTTT
CASSLGLVVDTQYF
>TRBD1|TRBV29-1|TRBJ1-5|few|14
TGCAGCGTTGGGGTGACAGGGACCAATCAGCCCCAGCATTTT
CSVGVTGTNQPQHF
>.|TRBV28|TRBJ2-1|.|13
TGTGCCAGCAGAACACAGGGACCGAATGAGCAGTTCTTC
CASRTQGPNEQFF
>.|TRBV29-1|TRBJ1-2|.|13
TGCAGCGTTCAAACAGGAGATAACTATGGCTACACCTTC
CSVQTGDNYGYTF
>TRBD1|TRBV27|TRBJ2-7|.|15
TGTGCCAGCAGTTTATTCGGGGACAGTGTAATCGAGCAGTACTTC
CASSLFGDSVIEQYF
>.|TRBV5-1|TRBJ1-1|.|13
TGCGCCAGCAGCGGGGCGCATCGGACTGAAGCTTTCTTT
CASSGAHRTEAFF
>TRBD1|TRBV19|TRBJ2-5|.|17
TGTGCCAGTAGTATTTCGAGGGACAGACCGTACCAAGAGACCCAGTACTTC
CASSISRDRPYQETQYF
>TRBD2|TRBV27|TRBJ2-1|.|20
TGTGCCAGCACCACCTCCTGGCCAGTGGGACTAGCGGGAGCGTGGAATGAGCAGTTCTTC
CASTTSWPVGLAGAWNEQFF
>TRBD2|TRBV19|TRBJ2-3|.|14
TGTGCCAGTAGTAATCTAGCGGACACAGATACGCAGTATTTT
CASSNLADTDTQYF
>.|TRBV6-6|TRBJ1-1|.|16
TGTGCCAGCAGTTACTCGGGCGGGAGGATGGCCACTGAAGCTTTCTTT
CASSYSGGRMATEAFF
>.|TRBV5-5|TRBJ2-1|.|12
TGTGCCAGCAGGTCCTATCGCAATGAGCAGTTCTTC
CASRSYRNEQFF
>.|TRBV27|TRBJ2-1|few|15
TGTGCCAGCAGTTTTCTGGGCGACTCCTACAATGAGCAGTTCTTC
CASSFLGDSYNEQFF
>TRBD1|TRBV19|TRBJ1-2|.|13
TGTGCCAGTAGTATCTTGGACAGGAATGGCTACACCTTC
CASSILDRNGYTF
>.|TRBV6-1|TRBJ2-5|.|13
TGTGCCAGCAGTGAACAGGGGGGAGAGACCCAGTACTTC
CASSEQGGETQYF
>TRBD1|TRBV6-5|TRBJ1-4|.|12
TGTGCCAGCCAGGGGGCGGATGAAAAACTGTTTTTT
CASQGADEKLFF
>TRBD2|TRBV6-2/TRBV6-3|TRBJ2-1|.|16
TGTGCCAGCAGTTCCCCCGACGGGAGGTCCTACAATGAGCAGTTCTTC
CASSSPDGRSYNEQFF
>.|TRBV3-1/TRBV3-2|TRBJ1-6|.|15
TGTGCCAGCAGCCAAGGGAGCGGTAATAATTCACCCCTCCACTTT
CASSQGSGNNSPLHF
>.|TRBV2|TRBJ2-7|.|13
TGTGCCAGCAGTGAACAGGATTCCTACGAGCAGTACTTC
CASSEQDSYEQYF
>TRBD1|TRBV5-4|TRBJ2-7|.|16
TGTGCCAGCAGCGGTGGGGGGGACAGGGGATTCTACGAGCAGTACTTC
CASSGGGDRGFYEQYF
>.|TRBV5-5|TRBJ2-7|once|12
TGTGCCAGCAGCTTGGCAGGGCTCGAGCAGTACTTC
CASSLAGLEQYF
>TRBD2|TRBV4-2|TRBJ2-3|.|17
TGTGCCAGCAGCCAAGGGACTAGCGGGAGTCCCGCAGATACGCAGTATTTT
CASSQGTSGSPADTQYF
>.|TRBV21-1|TRBJ1-3|.|13
TGTGCCAGCAGCAGGGCAGAAGGAAACACCATATATTTT
CASSRAEGNTIYF
>.|TRBV19|TRBJ2-7|.|14
TGTGCCAGTAGTATAGACTTGCAGGGCTACGAGCAGTACTTC
CASSIDLQGYEQYF
>.|TRBV28|TRBJ2-7|.|15
TGTGCCAGCAGTGGGGCTGCTCAGGGCTCCTACGAGCAGTACTTC
CASSGAAQGSYEQYF